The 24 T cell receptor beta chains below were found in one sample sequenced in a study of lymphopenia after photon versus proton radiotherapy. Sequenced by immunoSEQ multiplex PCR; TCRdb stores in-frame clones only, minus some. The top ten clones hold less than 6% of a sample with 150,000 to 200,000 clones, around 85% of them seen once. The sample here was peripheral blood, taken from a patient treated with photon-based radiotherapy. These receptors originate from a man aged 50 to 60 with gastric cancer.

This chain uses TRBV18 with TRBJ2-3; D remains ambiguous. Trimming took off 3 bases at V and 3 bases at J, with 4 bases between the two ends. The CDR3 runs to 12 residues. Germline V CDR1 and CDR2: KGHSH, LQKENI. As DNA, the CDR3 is TGTGCCAGCTCACCGACGACAGATACGCAGTATTTT. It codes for CASSPTTDTQYF.

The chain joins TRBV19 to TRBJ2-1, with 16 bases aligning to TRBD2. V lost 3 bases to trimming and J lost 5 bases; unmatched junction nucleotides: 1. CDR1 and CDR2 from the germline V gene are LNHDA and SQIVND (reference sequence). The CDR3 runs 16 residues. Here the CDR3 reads CASSMGLAGGHNEQFF. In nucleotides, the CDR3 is TGTGCCAGTAGTATGGGACTAGCGGGAGGGCACAATGAGCAGTTCTTC.

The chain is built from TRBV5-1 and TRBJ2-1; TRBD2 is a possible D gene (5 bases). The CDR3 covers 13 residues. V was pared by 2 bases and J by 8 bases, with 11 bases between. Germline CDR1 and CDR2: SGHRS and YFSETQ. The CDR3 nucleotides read TGCGCCAGCAGCTTCCCTAGCTCCCATGAGCAGTTCTTC. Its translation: CASSFPSSHEQFF.

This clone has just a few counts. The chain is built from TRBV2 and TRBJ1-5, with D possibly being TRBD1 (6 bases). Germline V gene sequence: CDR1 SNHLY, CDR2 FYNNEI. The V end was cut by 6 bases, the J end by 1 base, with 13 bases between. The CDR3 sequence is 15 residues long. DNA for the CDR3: TGTGCCAGCAGGCCCGGGGGGGCAAGCAATCAGCCCCAGCATTTT. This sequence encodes CASRPGGASNQPQHF.

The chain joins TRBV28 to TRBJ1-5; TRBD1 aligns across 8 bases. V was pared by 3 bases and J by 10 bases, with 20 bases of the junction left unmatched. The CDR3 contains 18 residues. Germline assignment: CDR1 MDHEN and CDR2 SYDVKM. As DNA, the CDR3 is TGTGCCAGCAGTTTGTGGAGGGGACAGGTCGTAGGAGACCGACCCCAGCATTTT. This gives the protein CASSLWRGQVVGDRPQHF.

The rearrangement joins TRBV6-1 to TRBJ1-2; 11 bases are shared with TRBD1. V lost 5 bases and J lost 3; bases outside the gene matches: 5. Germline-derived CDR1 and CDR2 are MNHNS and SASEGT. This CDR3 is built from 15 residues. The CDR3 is CASSWPGQGDYGYTF. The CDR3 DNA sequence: TGTGCCAGCAGTTGGCCGGGACAGGGGGACTATGGCTACACCTTC.

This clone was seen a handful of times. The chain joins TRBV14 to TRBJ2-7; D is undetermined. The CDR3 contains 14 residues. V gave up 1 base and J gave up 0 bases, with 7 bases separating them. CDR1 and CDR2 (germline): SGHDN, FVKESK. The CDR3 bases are TGTGCCAGCAGCCAAGGGCAGATCTCCTACGAGCAGTACTTC. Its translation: CASSQGQISYEQYF.

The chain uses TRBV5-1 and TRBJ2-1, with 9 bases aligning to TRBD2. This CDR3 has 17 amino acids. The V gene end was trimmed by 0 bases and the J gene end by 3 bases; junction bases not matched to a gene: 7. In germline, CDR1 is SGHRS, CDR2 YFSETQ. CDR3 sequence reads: CASSLAKGLASYNEQFF. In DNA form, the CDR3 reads TGCGCCAGCAGCTTGGCCAAGGGACTAGCCAGCTACAATGAGCAGTTCTTC.

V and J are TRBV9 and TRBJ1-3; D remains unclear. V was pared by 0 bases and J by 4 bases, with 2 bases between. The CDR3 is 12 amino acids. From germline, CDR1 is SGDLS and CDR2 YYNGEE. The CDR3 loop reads CASSVVGNTIYF. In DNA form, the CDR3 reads TGTGCCAGCAGCGTAGTAGGAAACACCATATATTTT.

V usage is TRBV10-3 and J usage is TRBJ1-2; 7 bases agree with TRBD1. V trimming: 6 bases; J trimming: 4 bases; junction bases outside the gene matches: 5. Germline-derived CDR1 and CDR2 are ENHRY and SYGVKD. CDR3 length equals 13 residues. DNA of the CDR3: TGTGCCATCAGCTCGACAGGGACCTATGGCTACACCTTC. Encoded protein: CAISSTGTYGYTF.

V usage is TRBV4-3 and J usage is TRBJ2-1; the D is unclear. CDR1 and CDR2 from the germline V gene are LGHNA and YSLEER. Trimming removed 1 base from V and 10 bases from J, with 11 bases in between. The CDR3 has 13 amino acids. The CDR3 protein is CASSQVDRLEQFF. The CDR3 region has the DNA TGCGCCAGCAGCCAAGTCGATCGACTCGAGCAGTTCTTC.

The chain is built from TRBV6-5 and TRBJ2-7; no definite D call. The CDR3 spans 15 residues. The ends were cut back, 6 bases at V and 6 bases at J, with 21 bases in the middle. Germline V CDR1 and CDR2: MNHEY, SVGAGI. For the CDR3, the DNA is TGTGCCAGCAGCTACGGCGCCAGCCCAGCAGCCGAGCAGTACTTC. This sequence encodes CASSYGASPAAEQYF.

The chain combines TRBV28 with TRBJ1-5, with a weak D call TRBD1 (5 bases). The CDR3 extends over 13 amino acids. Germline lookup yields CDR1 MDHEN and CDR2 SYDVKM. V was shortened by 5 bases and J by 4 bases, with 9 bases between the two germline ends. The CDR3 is CASSITGNQPQHF. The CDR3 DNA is TGTGCCAGCAGTATAACAGGAAATCAGCCCCAGCATTTT. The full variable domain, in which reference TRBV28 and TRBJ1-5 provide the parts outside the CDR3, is DVKVTQSSRYLVKRTGEKVFLECVQDMDHENMFWYRQDPGLGLRLIYFSYDVKMKEKGDIPEGYSVSREKKERFSLILESASTNQTSMYLCASSITGNQPQHFGDGTRLSIL.

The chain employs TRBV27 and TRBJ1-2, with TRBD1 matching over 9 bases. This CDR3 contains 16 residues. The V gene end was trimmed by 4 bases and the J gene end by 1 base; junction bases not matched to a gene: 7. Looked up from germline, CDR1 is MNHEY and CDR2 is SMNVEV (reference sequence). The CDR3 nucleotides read TGTGCCAGCAGTTCCTGGGGACAGGGTCGTAACTATGGCTACACCTTC. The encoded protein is CASSSWGQGRNYGYTF.

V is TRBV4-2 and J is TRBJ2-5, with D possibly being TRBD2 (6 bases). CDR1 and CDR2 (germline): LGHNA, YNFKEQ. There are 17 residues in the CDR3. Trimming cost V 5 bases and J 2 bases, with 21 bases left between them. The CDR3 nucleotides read TGTGCCAGCAGCTCCCGGATAGCGGTGTGGGGGCAAGAGACCCAGTACTTC. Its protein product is CASSSRIAVWGQETQYF.

The CDR3 DNA reads as TGCGCCAGCAGCTTGGCAGGGTCGAACACTGAAGCTTTCTTT. Protein: CASSLAGSNTEAFF. The chain uses TRBV5-1 and TRBJ1-1; perhaps TRBD1 as D (5 bases). CDR1 is SGHRS and CDR2 is YFSETQ in the germline V gene. CDR3 size: 14 residues. V lost 0 bases and J lost 1, with 7 bases in between.

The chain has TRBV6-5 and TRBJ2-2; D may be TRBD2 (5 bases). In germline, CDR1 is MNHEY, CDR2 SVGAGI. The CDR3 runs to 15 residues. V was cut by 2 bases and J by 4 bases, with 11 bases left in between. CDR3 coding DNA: TGTGCCAGCAGTTACCCCGCGGGTGGCACCGGGGAGCTGTTTTTT. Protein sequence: CASSYPAGGTGELFF.

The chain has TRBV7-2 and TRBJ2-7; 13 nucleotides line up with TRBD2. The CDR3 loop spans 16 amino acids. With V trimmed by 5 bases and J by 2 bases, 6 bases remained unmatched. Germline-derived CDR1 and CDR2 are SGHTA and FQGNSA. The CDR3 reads CASSTTSGRVPYEQYF. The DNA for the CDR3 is TGTGCCAGCAGCACCACTAGCGGGAGGGTTCCCTACGAGCAGTACTTC.

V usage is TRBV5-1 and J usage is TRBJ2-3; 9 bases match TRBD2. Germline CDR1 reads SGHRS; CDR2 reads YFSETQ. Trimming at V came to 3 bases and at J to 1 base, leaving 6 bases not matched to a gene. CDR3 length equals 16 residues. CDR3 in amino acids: CASSSLTSGGTDTQYF. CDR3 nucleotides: TGCGCCAGCAGCTCCCTGACTAGCGGAGGCACAGATACGCAGTATTTT.

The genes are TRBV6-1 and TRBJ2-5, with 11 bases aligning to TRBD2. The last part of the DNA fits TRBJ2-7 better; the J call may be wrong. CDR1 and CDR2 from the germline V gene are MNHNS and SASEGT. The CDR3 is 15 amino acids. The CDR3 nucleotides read TGTGCCAGCAGCTCAGGGACTAGCGGAGATTACGAGCAGTACTTC. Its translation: CASSSGTSGDYEQYF.

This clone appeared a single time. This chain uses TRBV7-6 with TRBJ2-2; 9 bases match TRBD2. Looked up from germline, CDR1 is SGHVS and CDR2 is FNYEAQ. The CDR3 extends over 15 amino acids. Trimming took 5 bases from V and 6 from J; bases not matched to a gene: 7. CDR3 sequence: CASSPPEREAGELFF. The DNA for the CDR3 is TGTGCCAGCAGCCCTCCGGAGCGGGAGGCCGGGGAGCTGTTTTTT.

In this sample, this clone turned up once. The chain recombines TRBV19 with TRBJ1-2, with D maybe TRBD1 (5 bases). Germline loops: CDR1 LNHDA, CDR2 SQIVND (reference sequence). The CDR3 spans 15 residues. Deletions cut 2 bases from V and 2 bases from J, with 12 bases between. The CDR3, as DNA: TGTGCCAGTAGTATAAAACAGGAGGTAAACTATGGCTACACCTTC. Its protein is CASSIKQEVNYGYTF.

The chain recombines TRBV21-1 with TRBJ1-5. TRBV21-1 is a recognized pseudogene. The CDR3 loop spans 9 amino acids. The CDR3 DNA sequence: TGTGCCAGCAGCAGGACCCAGCATTTT. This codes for CASSRTQHF.

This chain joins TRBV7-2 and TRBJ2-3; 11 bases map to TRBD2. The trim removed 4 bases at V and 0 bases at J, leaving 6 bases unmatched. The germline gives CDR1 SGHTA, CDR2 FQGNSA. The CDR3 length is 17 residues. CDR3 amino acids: CASSSRTSGFSTDTQYF. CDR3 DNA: TGTGCCAGCAGCTCCCGGACTAGCGGGTTTAGCACAGATACGCAGTATTTT.